The sequence of this T cell receptor beta chain was determined in a study of CD8 T cells in ankylosing spondylitis. This clonotype was observed at least ten times. Trimming pared 3 bases from V and 5 bases from J, leaving 10 bases between. The CDR3 runs 14 residues. CDR1 and CDR2 from the germline V gene are MNHEY and SMNVEV (reference sequence). As the method for making TCR beta libraries, quantitative 5'-RACE with molecular barcodes was used. In TCRdb, the 5' RACE reads were re-called with MiXCR into one record per CDR3 protein. The data contain about 92,000 distinct CDR3 sequences, roughly 9.6% of them singletons.

The sequenced sample was blood, either unsorted or a sorted T cell fraction (not recorded which). The V and J genes are TRBV27 and TRBJ2-2, with D possibly being TRBD1 (5 bases). This sequence originates from a male donor with ankylosing spondylitis or in good health (not recorded which). CDR3 in DNA: TGTGCCAGCAGTTTGGCAGGGAAGACCGGGGAGCTGTTTTTT. Translated: CASSLAGKTGELFF.